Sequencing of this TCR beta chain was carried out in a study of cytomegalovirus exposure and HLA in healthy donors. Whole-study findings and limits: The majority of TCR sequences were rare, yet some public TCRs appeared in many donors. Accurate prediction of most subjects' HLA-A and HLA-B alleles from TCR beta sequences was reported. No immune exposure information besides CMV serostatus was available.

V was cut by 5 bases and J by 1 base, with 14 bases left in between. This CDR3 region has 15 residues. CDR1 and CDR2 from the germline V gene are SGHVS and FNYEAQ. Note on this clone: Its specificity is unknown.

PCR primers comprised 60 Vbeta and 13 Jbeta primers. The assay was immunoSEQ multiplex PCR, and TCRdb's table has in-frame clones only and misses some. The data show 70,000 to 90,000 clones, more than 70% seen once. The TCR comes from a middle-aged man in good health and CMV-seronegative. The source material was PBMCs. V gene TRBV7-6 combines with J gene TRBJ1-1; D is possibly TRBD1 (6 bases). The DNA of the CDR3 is TGTGCCAGCAGCCCTCGGACAGCCCCGAACACTGAAGCTTTCTTT. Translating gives CASSPRTAPNTEAFF.